The clone carrying this T cell receptor (beta chain) was detected once. The data belong to a study of T cell responses to AZD1222 COVID-19 vaccine. In germline, CDR1 is LNHDA, CDR2 SQIVND (reference sequence). Trimming cost V 3 bases and J 9 bases; bases outside gene matches: 16. The CDR3 covers 18 residues. The assay was immunoSEQ multiplex PCR, and TCRdb's table has in-frame clones only and misses some. The table records fewer than 200,000 clones, 90% to 95% of them present only once. This TCR came from an adult in good health. The input for sequencing was peripheral blood, taken on day 0 of AZD1222 vaccination. This chain uses TRBV19 with TRBJ2-1; 11 nucleotides match TRBD2. CDR3 nucleotides: TGTGCCAGTAGTATCGGCGGGTGGGAACTAGCGGGAGACGGTGAGCAGTTCTTC. Translated: CASSIGGWELAGDGEQFF.